The present entry profiles one T cell receptor beta chain with its context. Its antigen is undetermined. These data originate in a study of lymphopenia after photon versus proton radiotherapy. Findings and limits, study-wide: Better survival with proton therapy was suggested as possible, not demonstrated.

The assay was immunoSEQ multiplex PCR, and TCRdb's table has in-frame clones only and misses some. The sample comprises about 160,000 clones, 88% of which are singletons, and about 4.7% rests with the top ten. The sequences come from peripheral blood, collected from a patient treated with photon-based radiotherapy. The TCR was taken from a man in his forties or fifties with gastric cancer.

The chain's CDR3 is CASSYRLTSLKEQFF. CDR3 coding DNA: TGTGCCAGCAGTTACAGATTGACTAGCCTCAAGGAGCAGTTCTTC. The chain uses TRBV6-5 and TRBJ2-1; TRBD2 matches at 7 bases. Germline values: CDR1 MNHEY, CDR2 SVGAGI. CDR3 size: 15 residues. Germline trimming cut 2 bases from V and 10 bases from J; bases unmatched to any gene: 11.